This paragraph reports one T cell receptor (beta chain). Its target is not known. The data are from a study of T cells in Graves' hyperthyroidism and ophthalmopathy. Study-wide findings and caveats: A model using 13 V-J features told ophthalmopathy apart from stable hyperthyroidism.

If no ophthalmopathy progression occurred within 18 months, Graves' hyperthyroidism was stable. The CDR3 has 13 amino acids. Deletions cut 3 bases from V and 2 bases from J, with 8 bases between. The V gene's germline CDR1 is MNHEY and CDR2 SMNVEV (reference sequence). From RNA transcripts, TCR beta CDR3 regions were amplified. In the first-round RT-PCR of the TCR CDR3, the HTBI primer set was used. In TCRdb, the multiplex PCR reads were re-called with MiXCR into one record per CDR3 protein. Among a few hundred thousand distinct CDR3 sequences listed, 35% to 55% were seen once. The chain combines TRBV27 with TRBJ2-7; D could derive from TRBD1 or TRBD2 (6 bases each). The sequence was collected from a woman between 18 and 30 years old with Graves' hyperthyroidism. The sequenced material came from peripheral blood or thyroid tissue (not recorded which). The CDR3 reads CASSFRGPYEQYF. CDR3 sequence (DNA): TGTGCCAGCAGTTTTCGGGGGCCCTACGAGCAGTACTTC.